This record looks at one TCR beta chain sequence and its context. The antigen is not known. A constant-region primer served to make TCR beta cDNA from roughly 540 ng total RNA. Three nested multiplex PCR rounds of slightly modified ARM-PCR generated TCR beta libraries. For approximately 11 cycles apiece, the opening two PCR rounds ran with TRBV1-TRBV30 forward primers and a C-beta reverse primer. One entry per CDR3 protein results from TCRdb running MiXCR on the multiplex PCR reads. The data hold about 48,000 distinct CDR3 sequences, with roughly 77% observed a single time. Trimming left V 3 bases short and J 5 bases short, with 23 bases between. CDR3 size: 16 residues. Looked up from germline, CDR1 is SQVTM and CDR2 is ANQGSEA. The source of the sample is a study of tumor-infiltrating lymphocytes in primary liver carcinoma. The wider study: T1-T3 N0M0 was the stage of the tumors, which were roughly 4.2 to 11 cm across. Study findings and constraints: Tumor-adjacent and tumor-blood pairs showed less overlap than tumor region pairs.

Between about 19 and 34 mg of unsorted bulk tissue served as the source from which RNA and DNA were co-extracted. The sequencing input was liver tumor tissue from sampling region 3. Specified subset: tumor region T3, left-lateral pole. V is TRBV29-1 and J is TRBJ2-7, with a weak D call TRBD1 (6 bases). The TCR originated in a man in his forties or fifties with primary liver carcinoma and hepatitis B virus infection. The CDR3 loop reads CSVDLGLQGSSHEQYF. CDR3 nucleotide sequence: TGCAGCGTTGATCTGGGCCTACAGGGATCGAGTCACGAGCAGTACTTC.